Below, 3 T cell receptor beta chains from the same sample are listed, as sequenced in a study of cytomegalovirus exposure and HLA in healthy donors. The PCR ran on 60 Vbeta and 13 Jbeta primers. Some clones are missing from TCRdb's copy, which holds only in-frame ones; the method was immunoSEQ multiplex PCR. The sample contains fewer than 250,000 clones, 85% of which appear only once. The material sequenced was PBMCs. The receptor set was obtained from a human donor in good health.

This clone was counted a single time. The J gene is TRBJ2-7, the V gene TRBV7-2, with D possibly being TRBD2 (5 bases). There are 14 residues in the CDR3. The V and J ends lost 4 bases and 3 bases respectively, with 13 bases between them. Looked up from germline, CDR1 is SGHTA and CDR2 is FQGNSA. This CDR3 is CASSWTERYYEQYF. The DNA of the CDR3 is TGTGCCAGCAGCTGGACCGAGCGGTACTACGAGCAGTACTTC.

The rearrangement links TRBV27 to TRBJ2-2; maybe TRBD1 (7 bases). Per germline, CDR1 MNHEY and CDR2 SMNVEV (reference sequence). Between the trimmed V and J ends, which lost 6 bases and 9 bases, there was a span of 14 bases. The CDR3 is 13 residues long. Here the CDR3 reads CASSGGGLRELFF. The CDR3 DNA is TGTGCCAGCAGCGGAGGGGGCCTCAGGGAGCTGTTTTTT.

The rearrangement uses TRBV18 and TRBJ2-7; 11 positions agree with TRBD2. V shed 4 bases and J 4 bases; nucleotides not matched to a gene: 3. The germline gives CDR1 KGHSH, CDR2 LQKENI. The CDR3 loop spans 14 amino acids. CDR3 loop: CASSRGLAVYEQYF. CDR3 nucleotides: TGTGCCAGCTCACGGGGACTAGCGGTTTACGAGCAGTACTTC.